These T cell receptor beta chains were read from a single sample in a study of monozygotic twins with inflammatory bowel disease. Using the 5' RACE reads, TCRdb records one entry per CDR3 protein without DNA. This sample's table has 200,000 to 250,000 distinct CDR3 sequences. The sample was blood. All receptors come from a human donor with ulcerative colitis or Crohn's disease, or a healthy co-twin of an affected twin (not recorded which). CDR3s include the opening cysteine and the closing phenylalanine or tryptophan.

CDR3aa: CSGTPAGTDTQYF
v_gene: TRBV20-1
j_gene: TRBJ2-3

CDR3aa: CASSYGTGGQNEQFF
v_gene: TRBV6-2/TRBV6-3
j_gene: TRBJ2-1

CDR3aa: CATSSGGGPYGYTF
v_gene: TRBV15
j_gene: TRBJ1-2

CDR3aa: CASSYIEREGYEQYF
v_gene: TRBV7-9
j_gene: TRBJ2-7

CDR3aa: CASSFEGRHTEAFF
v_gene: TRBV5-1
j_gene: TRBJ1-1

CDR3aa: CASSLGAGRTYNEQFF
v_gene: TRBV5-1
j_gene: TRBJ2-1

CDR3aa: CASSLQQISGANVLTF
v_gene: TRBV13
j_gene: TRBJ2-6

CDR3aa: CAIYEANYGYTF
v_gene: TRBV10-3
j_gene: TRBJ1-2

CDR3aa: CASSLGPLREQFF
v_gene: TRBV5-1
j_gene: TRBJ2-1

CDR3aa: CASSAQGMIQETQYF
v_gene: TRBV2
j_gene: TRBJ2-5